This T cell receptor beta chain came from a study of CD8+ T cells in alopecia areata. The wider study: Patients in the treated group were given tofacitinib by mouth, 5 to 10 mg twice a day. Tofacitinib continued for 6 to 18 months and was then withheld for 6 months.

Study results and caveats: Normal scalp showed lower clonality than lesional scalp, especially alopecia totalis/universalis.

Samples from alopecia areata patients were lesional scalp punch biopsies and peripheral blood. J gave up 4 bases and V 4 bases, and 6 bases lay outside the gene matches. The germline gives CDR1 LNHNV, CDR2 YYDKDF (reference sequence). The CDR3 is made up of 15 amino acids. Sequencing templates came from extracted RNA that was reverse transcribed into cDNA. This table comes from immunoSEQ multiplex PCR, and its TCRdb copy is limited to in-frame clones, with some not included. This sample has approximately 180,000 clones, with almost 65% found just once. With respect to this clone: Its antigen is not known.

The receptor comes from a human donor with alopecia areata. The chain is built from TRBV15 and TRBJ2-2; TRBD1 matches 7 bases. The starting material was CD4+ T cells sorted from blood, obtained at week 0. This CDR3 is CATSKGQLVTGELFF. The CDR3 region has the DNA TGTGCCACCAGCAAGGGACAGCTCGTCACCGGGGAGCTGTTTTTT.